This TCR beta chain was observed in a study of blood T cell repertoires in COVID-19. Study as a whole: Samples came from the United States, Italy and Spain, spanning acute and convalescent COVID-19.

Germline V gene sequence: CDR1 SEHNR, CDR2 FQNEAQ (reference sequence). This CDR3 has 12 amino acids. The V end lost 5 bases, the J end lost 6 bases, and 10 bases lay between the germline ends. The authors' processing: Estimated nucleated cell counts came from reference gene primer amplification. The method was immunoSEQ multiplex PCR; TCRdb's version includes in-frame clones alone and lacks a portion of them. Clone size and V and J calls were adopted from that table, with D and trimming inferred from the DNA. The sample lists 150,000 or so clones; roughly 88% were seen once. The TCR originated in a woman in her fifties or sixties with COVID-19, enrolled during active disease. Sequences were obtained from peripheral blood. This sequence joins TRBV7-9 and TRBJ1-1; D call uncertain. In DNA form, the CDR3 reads TGTGCCAGCAGCGCTAGTCGGTCTGAAGCTTTCTTT. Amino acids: CASSASRSEAFF.